Shown below are 9 T cell receptor beta chains from a single sample sequenced in a study of T cell changes during pregnancy in multiple sclerosis. TCRdb's copy holds only in-frame clones and misses some; the assay was immunoSEQ multiplex PCR. This sample yields about 130,000 clones, of which around 97% are seen a single time; roughly 0.44% belongs to the top ten. Sequenced material: peripheral blood, taken after pregnancy. The receptor set was obtained from a female donor with multiple sclerosis, enrolled in a pregnancy study.

This sequence joins TRBV28 and TRBJ1-2; D uncertain. Germline assignment: CDR1 MDHEN and CDR2 SYDVKM. The V gene lost 3 bases and the J gene lost 1 base, with 9 bases spanning the gap. The CDR3 totals 14 residues. In DNA, the CDR3 is TGTGCCAGCAGTTTCCGGGGAGATAACTATGGCTACACCTTC. It codes for CASSFRGDNYGYTF.

J is TRBJ2-2 and V is TRBV28; 10 nucleotides align to TRBD2. The CDR3 loop spans 17 amino acids. Germline values: CDR1 MDHEN, CDR2 SYDVKM. Germline trimming cut 6 bases from V and 3 bases from J; bases unmatched to any gene: 10. CDR3 DNA sequence: TGTGCCAGCAGCCTAGGTAGCGGGAGGCCCTACACCGGGGAGCTGTTTTTT. Translating gives CASSLGSGRPYTGELFF.

The V gene is TRBV6-5, the J gene TRBJ2-1; 14 bases match TRBD2. The germline gives CDR1 MNHEY, CDR2 SVGAGI. The junction had 4 bases not matched to a gene; V was cut back by 2 bases and J by 7 bases. The CDR3 is 16 residues long. CDR3 residues: CASSYARTSGRNEQFF. The CDR3 DNA follows: TGTGCCAGCAGTTACGCGAGGACTAGCGGGAGGAATGAGCAGTTCTTC.

This sequence joins TRBV29-1 and TRBJ2-5, with TRBD2 identical over 11 bases. Germline-derived CDR1 and CDR2 are SQVTM and ANQGSEA. With V trimmed by 4 bases and J by 6 bases, 16 bases remained unmatched. This CDR3 is 17 amino acids long. The CDR3 nucleotides read TGCAGCGTTGGCCGGAGACAGGGGACTAGCGGAGAGAAGACCCAGTACTTC. Translating it yields CSVGRRQGTSGEKTQYF.

The gene calls are TRBV9 and TRBJ2-5; 11 nucleotides line up with TRBD2. The CDR3 spans 15 residues. V lost 0 bases and J lost 4; bases outside the gene matches: 2. Germline V gives CDR1 SGDLS, CDR2 YYNGEE. The CDR3: CASSVAGLAGETQYF. CDR3 DNA sequence: TGTGCCAGCAGCGTAGCCGGACTAGCGGGAGAGACCCAGTACTTC.

The chain links TRBV29-1 to TRBJ2-3; D is unclear. V lost 7 bases, J lost 0 bases, and 14 bases lay in between. Germline loops: CDR1 SQVTM, CDR2 ANQGSEA. The CDR3 length is 14 residues. The CDR3 sequence is CSGDYLGSTDTQYF. The CDR3 coding sequence is TGCAGCGGCGATTATCTCGGGAGCACAGATACGCAGTATTTT.

J is TRBJ2-5 and V is TRBV28, with TRBD2 identical over 14 bases. Germline lookup yields CDR1 MDHEN and CDR2 SYDVKM. The CDR3 runs 17 residues. Trimming took 3 bases from V and 4 from J; bases not matched to a gene: 7. The CDR3: CASSFHGLAGGGETQYF. The CDR3 DNA reads TGTGCCAGCAGTTTTCACGGACTAGCGGGAGGAGGAGAGACCCAGTACTTC.

This clone was recorded once. This chain joins TRBV28 and TRBJ2-5, with 13 bases matching TRBD2. CDR3 length equals 16 residues. The germline V gene encodes CDR1 MDHEN and CDR2 SYDVKM. After removal of 5 bases from V and 2 bases from J, the junction contained 5 bases not matched to a gene. CDR3 sequence (DNA): TGTGCCAGCAGTATCGGGACTAGCGGGATACAAGAGACCCAGTACTTC. This codes for CASSIGTSGIQETQYF. The entire variable domain, with the rest obtained from reference TRBV28 and TRBJ2-5, is as follows: DVKVTQSSRYLVKRTGEKVFLECVQDMDHENMFWYRQDPGLGLRLIYFSYDVKMKEKGDIPEGYSVSREKKERFSLILESASTNQTSMYLCASSIGTSGIQETQYFGPGTRLLVL.

This clone has just one count. This chain joins TRBV2 and TRBJ2-5; 13 positions match TRBD2. The CDR3 covers 17 residues. Germline lookup yields CDR1 SNHLY and CDR2 FYNNEI. V gave up 7 bases and J gave up 5 bases; unmatched junction bases: 13. The CDR3 nucleotides read TGTGCCAGCACATGGACTAGCGGGAGCGTGTCCATGGAGACCCAGTACTTC. It encodes CASTWTSGSVSMETQYF.